These T cell receptor beta chains were read from a single sample in a study of T cells expressing NK-cell markers. Using the 5' RACE reads, TCRdb records one entry per CDR3 protein without DNA. This sample's table has 140,000 or so distinct CDR3 sequences. The sequenced sample was blood T cells: a sorted CD56 or NKG2C T cell subset, CD4+ or CD8+ T cells, or bulk PBMC T cells (not recorded which). These receptors were taken from a man aged 18 to 29 in good health. The CDR3 runs from the conserved cysteine through the conserved F or W. Each record gives: J gene, V gene, CDR3 protein.

TRBJ2-7,TRBV9,CASSVGDDPEQYF
TRBJ1-4,TRBV5-1,CASSPSGGGGEKLFF
TRBJ1-6,TRBV7-8,CASSPEAGGSYNSPLHF
TRBJ2-3,TRBV29-1,CSVAGTSGSAADTQYF
TRBJ2-2,TRBV20-1,CSARPRLTGELFF
TRBJ2-3,TRBV19,CASSMIAGVSTDTQYF
TRBJ2-2,TRBV5-1,CASSLAGQATNTGELFF
TRBJ2-1,TRBV20-1,CSASWGAGGPYNEQFF
TRBJ2-1,TRBV4-3,CASSQGLPGLGVYNEQFF
TRBJ2-7,TRBV27,CASSPYSGSTYEQYF
TRBJ2-3,TRBV2,CASSEGLAGYTDTQYF
TRBJ2-2,TRBV28,CASSTWTGVPGELFF
TRBJ2-1,TRBV5-8,CASSPPGRNFGSEFF
TRBJ1-2,TRBV24-1,CATSRQAGYGYTF
TRBJ1-3,TRBV27,CASSYLPGDTIYF
TRBJ2-5,TRBV3-1,CASSPREWETQYF
TRBJ2-1,TRBV24-1,CATSDSLPAGGTSSYNEQFF
TRBJ1-1,TRBV7-9,CASSLARQTNTEAFF
TRBJ2-1,TRBV5-4,CASSLGEGNEQFF
TRBJ2-2,TRBV4-3,CASSPSERETGELFF
TRBJ2-1,TRBV11-2,CASSSRAGSGEQFF
TRBJ2-1,TRBV29-1,CSVAQSGAVPGRDEQFF
TRBJ2-3,TRBV20-1,CSARAAGSGSTDTQYF
TRBJ1-4,TRBV29-1,CSVEGQSPEKLFF
TRBJ2-7,TRBV7-3,CASSSADRANEQYF
TRBJ2-1,TRBV7-9,CASSLSSGGLSSYNEQFF
TRBJ2-3,TRBV11-2,CASSLEVGGRLGDTQYF
TRBJ2-6,TRBV5-4,CASSYGTPQMSSGANVLTF
TRBJ2-3,TRBV7-3,CASSFSGTSALGGDTQYF
TRBJ1-1,TRBV21-1,CATEGGTANTEAFF
TRBJ1-1,TRBV19,CASRTPRTMNTEAFF
TRBJ2-1,TRBV25-1,CASSPGRSNEQFF
TRBJ2-1,TRBV27,CASSPRNNEQFF
TRBJ2-1,TRBV24-1,CATSGSGSLNEQFF
TRBJ2-7,TRBV7-2,CASSLEDFYEQYF
TRBJ2-1,TRBV20-1,CSARDFEEAGVGEQFF
TRBJ2-5,TRBV20-1,CSAEGLAGEEETQYF
TRBJ2-1,TRBV7-9,CASSLESQDPGEFF
TRBJ2-1,TRBV6-2/TRBV6-3,CASSYSRDRPHNEQFF
TRBJ1-2,TRBV7-2,CASSTGVRAGYGYTF
TRBJ2-3,TRBV5-1,CASSLAPPTSVTDTQYF
TRBJ1-1,TRBV10-3,CAISGTGEAFF
TRBJ2-1,TRBV4-1,CASSQKLSESSYNEQFF
TRBJ2-7,TRBV20-1,CSAPYLGHTYEQYF
TRBJ2-5,TRBV20-1,CSARDGTSEFATQYF
TRBJ2-5,TRBV27,CASSPQREEETQYF
TRBJ2-2,TRBV29-1,CSVEDYDRGDTGELFF
TRBJ2-2,TRBV13,CASSLDSQHAGELFF
TRBJ2-5,TRBV12-5,CASGSDAEETQYF
TRBJ1-5,TRBV19,CASSYGYQPQHF
TRBJ2-3,TRBV9,CASSVDKRAPTDTQYF
TRBJ2-1,TRBV7-2,CASSFLSGGKRGNEQFF
TRBJ1-5,TRBV27,CASSFNQHSNQPQHF
TRBJ2-1,TRBV12-3/TRBV12-4,CASSFAGDYNEQFF
TRBJ2-7,TRBV4-3,CASSQDRAGDYEQYF
TRBJ1-2,TRBV13,CASSSRDPVHYRDYGYTF
TRBJ1-2,TRBV30,CAWSELGTGTGYTF